This is a list of T cell receptor beta chains from one sample in a study of blood T cell repertoires in COVID-19. TCRdb's copy holds only in-frame clones and misses some; the assay was immunoSEQ multiplex PCR. The data show approximately 150,000 clones, with around four fifths seen just once and around 3.2% held by the top ten. Material for sequencing was PBMCs or T cells enriched from blood (not recorded which). These receptors were obtained from a woman aged 50 to 60 with acute COVID-19. Both conserved end residues are part of each CDR3. The order of the fields is V gene, D gene, J gene, clone size, CDR3 protein, CDR3 DNA. A D gene is named only where the DNA matches it firmly. For some rows the clone size is stated as once, few or many, or as a class when expanded; others skip it.

TRBV12-3/TRBV12-4	-	TRBJ2-5	-	CASSLLPGVQYF	TGTGCCAGCAGTTTACTCCCGGGAGTCCAGTACTTC
TRBV7-8	TRBD2	TRBJ2-3	-	CAGRAAGADTQYF	TGTGCCGGGCGGGCAGCGGGGGCAGATACGCAGTATTTT
TRBV11-2	TRBD2	TRBJ2-1	-	CASSPGLAGTFQNNEQFF	TGTGCCAGCAGCCCGGGACTAGCGGGAACATTTCAGAACAATGAGCAGTTCTTC
TRBV4-2	TRBD2	TRBJ2-7	-	CASSERVAGVDNEQYF	TGTGCCAGCAGCGAAAGGGTAGCGGGAGTAGATAACGAGCAGTACTTC
TRBV28	-	TRBJ1-2	-	CASSSHSGDGYTF	TGTGCCAGCAGTTCACACTCAGGGGATGGCTACACCTTC
TRBV27	-	TRBJ1-4	-	CASSFGRGNEKLFF	TGTGCCAGCAGTTTTGGCAGGGGTAATGAAAAACTGTTTTTT
TRBV12-5	-	TRBJ1-5	few	CASAPPGYGNQPQHF	TGTGCTAGTGCTCCTCCAGGATATGGCAATCAGCCCCAGCATTTT
TRBV3-1/TRBV3-2	TRBD1	TRBJ2-3	-	CASSQDLWQGETDTQYF	TGTGCCAGCAGCCAAGATCTGTGGCAGGGGGAGACAGATACGCAGTATTTT
TRBV19	TRBD1	TRBJ1-5	-	CASRYWGQGNQPQHF	TGTGCCAGTAGGTATTGGGGACAGGGGAATCAGCCCCAGCATTTT
TRBV15	TRBD2	TRBJ2-7	-	CATSGRGGTSSYEQYF	TGTGCCACCAGCGGCCGGGGTGGGACTAGCTCCTACGAGCAGTACTTC
TRBV7-9	-	TRBJ1-1	-	CASRKGDLNTEAFF	TGTGCCAGCCGAAAAGGGGACTTGAACACTGAAGCTTTCTTT
TRBV7-9	-	TRBJ2-1	once	CASSLVVVSGALEQFF	TGTGCCAGCAGCTTAGTAGTCGTTAGCGGAGCCCTCGAGCAGTTCTTC
TRBV5-5	TRBD1	TRBJ1-1	-	CASSLEAGGLEAFF	TGTGCCAGCAGCTTGGAGGCAGGGGGGCTGGAAGCTTTCTTT
TRBV19	-	TRBJ1-2	-	CASSSRGGRYGYTF	TGTGCCAGTAGTTCTAGGGGGGGCCGATATGGCTACACCTTC
TRBV5-1	TRBD2	TRBJ2-5	-	CASNLGTSSETQYF	TGCGCCAGCAACCTAGGGACTAGCAGCGAGACCCAGTACTTC
TRBV18	-	TRBJ2-4	-	CASSPPNILAKNIQYF	TGTGCCAGCTCACCACCGAACATCTTAGCCAAAAACATTCAGTACTTC
TRBV30	TRBD1	TRBJ2-5	once	CAWSVQKGAWEETQYF	TGTGCCTGGAGTGTACAGAAGGGGGCATGGGAAGAGACCCAGTACTTC
TRBV7-8	TRBD2	TRBJ2-6	-	CASSSPPPGGNGANVLTF	TGTGCCAGCAGCTCCCCCCCACCGGGAGGTAATGGGGCCAACGTCCTGACTTTC
TRBV14	-	TRBJ2-5	-	CASSQDSGETQYF	TGTGCCAGCAGCCAAGACAGCGGAGAGACCCAGTACTTC
TRBV6-5	-	TRBJ2-7	-	CASYLGSTYEQYF	TGTGCCAGCTACCTTGGCAGTACCTACGAGCAGTACTTC
TRBV7-2	-	TRBJ1-5	-	CASARQSNQPQHF	TGTGCCAGCGCTAGGCAGAGCAATCAGCCCCAGCATTTT
TRBV18	TRBD2	TRBJ2-7	-	CASSPTRTSGSGEQYF	TGTGCCAGCTCACCGACAAGGACTAGCGGCTCTGGCGAGCAGTACTTC
TRBV7-9	-	TRBJ1-1	-	CASSLIAGQSSGNTEAFF	TGTGCCAGCAGCTTAATAGCCGGACAGTCGTCAGGGAACACTGAAGCTTTCTTT
TRBV7-8	TRBD2	TRBJ2-7	-	CASSLGSSGGSYEQYF	TGTGCCAGCAGCTTAGGCTCGAGCGGGGGTTCCTACGAGCAGTACTTC
TRBV19	TRBD1	TRBJ1-2	-	CASSSGQGWGNYGYTF	TGTGCCAGTAGTTCAGGACAGGGTTGGGGAAACTATGGCTACACCTTC
TRBV12-5	TRBD2	TRBJ2-1	-	CASGLGREGRRQFF	TGTGCTAGTGGTTTGGGTCGGGAGGGCCGTCGGCAGTTCTTC
TRBV28	TRBD2	TRBJ2-7	-	CASSPRTSGQMAYEQYF	TGTGCCAGCAGTCCCCGGACTAGCGGTCAGATGGCTTACGAGCAGTACTTC
TRBV6-5	TRBD1	TRBJ1-1	-	CASSYSWDRGNTEAFF	TGTGCCAGCAGTTACTCTTGGGACAGGGGGAACACTGAAGCTTTCTTT
TRBV19	TRBD1	TRBJ2-3	-	CASNRGASTDTQYF	TGTGCCAGTAACAGGGGAGCTAGCACAGATACGCAGTATTTT
TRBV16	-	TRBJ2-3	-	CASSQSSGTVSDTQYF	TGTGCCAGCAGCCAATCGTCGGGAACAGTGTCTGATACGCAGTATTTT
TRBV27	TRBD1	TRBJ1-2	-	CASSPTGQGTSNYGYTF	TGTGCCAGCAGTCCGACTGGACAGGGGACTTCTAACTATGGCTACACCTTC
TRBV3-1/TRBV3-2	-	TRBJ2-7	-	CASSHPARTNSYEQYF	TGTGCCAGCAGCCACCCGGCAAGGACTAACTCCTACGAGCAGTACTTC
TRBV4-1	TRBD1	TRBJ1-5	-	CASSDRGRNQPQHF	TGCGCCAGCAGCGACAGGGGACGCAATCAGCCCCAGCATTTT
TRBV18	-	TRBJ2-5	-	CASSPPSVEETQYF	TGTGCCAGCTCACCACCGTCGGTGGAAGAGACCCAGTACTTC
TRBV20-1	-	TRBJ2-1	-	CSAIYYNEQFF	TGCAGTGCTATATATTACAATGAGCAGTTCTTC
TRBV5-1	-	TRBJ2-5	-	CASSLGLGLETQYF	TGCGCCAGCAGCTTGGGACTAGGACTAGAGACCCAGTACTTC
TRBV10-1	-	TRBJ2-1	-	CASSEGDGSSYNEQFF	TGCGCCAGCAGTGAGGGGGACGGGAGCTCCTACAATGAGCAGTTCTTC
TRBV4-2	-	TRBJ1-3	-	CASSQVQSRSGNTIYF	TGTGCCAGCAGCCAAGTTCAGTCACGCTCTGGAAACACCATATATTTT
TRBV14	TRBD1	TRBJ1-6	once	CASSRDRVQSPLHF	TGTGCCAGCAGCCGGGACAGGGTGCAGTCACCCCTCCACTTT
TRBV11-2	-	TRBJ2-1	-	CASSLGVLVKDEQFF	TGTGCCAGCAGCTTAGGAGTGCTAGTGAAGGATGAGCAGTTCTTC
TRBV7-9	TRBD1	TRBJ1-6	-	CASTVGQVESPLHF	TGTGCCAGCACCGTGGGACAGGTCGAGTCACCCCTCCACTTT
TRBV30	-	TRBJ1-1	-	CAWTEGRVATEAFF	TGTGCCTGGACCGAGGGAAGGGTCGCCACTGAAGCTTTCTTT
TRBV6-5	-	TRBJ2-7	-	CASSWRFQGPYEQYF	TGTGCCAGCAGTTGGAGATTTCAGGGTCCGTACGAGCAGTACTTC
TRBV5-8	-	TRBJ1-2	few	CASTPGALRTPYGYTF	TGTGCCAGCACCCCAGGGGCCCTCAGGACCCCTTATGGCTACACCTTC
TRBV2	TRBD1	TRBJ1-6	once	CASGDRRWSPLHF	TGTGCCAGCGGGGACAGGCGGTGGTCACCCCTCCACTTT
TRBV5-1	TRBD2	TRBJ2-7	-	CASSLGLASDEQYF	TGCGCCAGCAGCTTGGGACTAGCCTCGGACGAGCAGTACTTC
TRBV28	-	TRBJ1-2	-	CASSLSANYGYTF	TGTGCCAGCAGTTTATCAGCTAACTATGGCTACACCTTC
TRBV27	-	TRBJ2-1	-	CASSSGLTHNEQFF	TGTGCCAGCAGTTCGGGACTTACGCACAATGAGCAGTTCTTC
TRBV28	-	TRBJ1-3	-	CASSSPGTSLYSGNTIYF	TGTGCCAGCAGTTCCCCCGGGACATCCCTTTACTCTGGAAACACCATATATTTT
TRBV10-3	TRBD2	TRBJ2-2	few	CAISPGLAGESGELFF	TGTGCCATCAGCCCGGGACTAGCGGGAGAGTCTGGGGAGCTGTTTTTT
TRBV11-2	TRBD1	TRBJ1-5	-	CASSLEGQGFSPQHF	TGTGCCAGCAGCTTAGAGGGACAGGGATTCTCTCCCCAGCATTTT
TRBV11-3	-	TRBJ2-7	-	CASSHRGEQYF	TGTGCCAGCAGCCACCGGGGGGAGCAGTACTTC
TRBV25-1	TRBD2	TRBJ2-5	-	CASSREGAGQETQYF	TGTGCCAGCAGTCGGGAGGGCGCCGGGCAAGAGACCCAGTACTTC
TRBV24-1	-	TRBJ2-2	-	CATSDLSGELFF	TGTGCCACCAGTGACCTCTCCGGGGAGCTGTTTTTT
TRBV7-6	TRBD2	TRBJ2-7	-	CASSLDSGGSYEQYF	TGTGCCAGCAGCTTAGACTCGGGGGGTTCCTACGAGCAGTACTTC
TRBV4-3	TRBD2	TRBJ2-3	-	CASSQDRQLAGATDTQYF	TGCGCCAGCAGCCAAGATAGGCAACTAGCGGGAGCCACAGATACGCAGTATTTT
TRBV20-1	TRBD2	TRBJ2-7	-	CSASRAGVHEQYF	TGCAGTGCTAGTCGGGCGGGAGTTCACGAGCAGTACTTC
TRBV7-2	-	TRBJ1-6	-	CASSPEGGTNSPLHF	TGTGCCAGCAGCCCGGAGGGGGGGACGAATTCACCCCTCCACTTT
TRBV5-1	TRBD2	TRBJ2-7	once	CASSLVPGGSYEQYF	TGCGCCAGCAGCTTGGTGCCGGGGGGGAGCTACGAGCAGTACTTC